Each of the 26 T cell receptor beta chains below was sequenced from the same sample in a study of blood T cells in healthy people across ages. Sample-barcoded 5' priming and a J-beta primer mix drove a second PCR of 7 to 11 cycles. TCRdb re-derived calls from the 5' RACE reads in MiXCR, one entry per CDR3 protein. The sample has 1,500,000 or so distinct CDR3 sequences; 55% to 75% are singletons. The sequencing sample was made of blood. The origin of the receptors is a man between 18 and 35 years old in good health.

V gene TRBV20-1 combines with J gene TRBJ2-5; 10 bases align to TRBD2. CDR3 length: 15 amino acids. V shed 6 bases, J shed 4 bases, and the junction held 11 bases outside the gene matches. Germline CDR1 reads DFQATT; CDR2 reads SNEGSKA (reference sequence). The CDR3 is CSAQVQRGGLETQYF. CDR3 sequence (DNA): TGCAGTGCCCAGGTCCAGCGGGGGGGCCTAGAGACCCAGTACTTC.

This chain connects TRBV4-1 to TRBJ2-3, with 9 bases identical to TRBD2. Germline CDR1 and CDR2: MGHRA and YSYEKL. This CDR3 is built from 16 residues. J was trimmed by 1 base and V by 0 bases; bases with no gene match: 2. The CDR3: CASSQDIAGGTDTQYF. In DNA, the CDR3 is TGCGCCAGCAGCCAAGATATAGCGGGGGGCACAGATACGCAGTATTTT.

This clonotype was seen at least ten times. This chain connects TRBV29-1 to TRBJ2-7; D possibly uses TRBD1 or TRBD2 (6 bases each). The CDR3 consists of 14 residues. Between the trimmed V and J ends, which lost 4 bases and 3 bases, there was a span of 16 bases. Germline CDR1 SQVTM, CDR2 ANQGSEA. The CDR3 DNA follows: TGCAGCGTTGCGTTCGGGGGCGATAACTACGAGCAGTACTTC. The encoded protein is CSVAFGGDNYEQYF.

This clonotype was recorded only once. The chain links TRBV10-3 to TRBJ2-1, with D possibly being TRBD1 (5 bases). With the DNA end fitting TRBJ2-7 better, the J assignment may be wrong. The CDR3 is 16 residues long. Germline loops: CDR1 ENHRY, CDR2 SYGVKD. The CDR3 loop reads CAISGQGEASYNEQYF. CDR3 coding DNA: TGTGCCATCAGTGGGCAGGGTGAGGCATCCTACAATGAGCAGTACTTC.

This clonotype was counted a few times. This rearrangement joins TRBV5-1 to TRBJ2-1, with 8 bases aligning to TRBD2. The germline CDR1 and CDR2 sequences are SGHRS and YFSETQ. V shed 0 bases and J 8 bases; nucleotides not matched to a gene: 10. This CDR3 comprises 16 residues. The CDR3 loop reads CASSLVFREGMDEQFF. DNA of the CDR3: TGCGCCAGCAGCTTGGTATTCCGGGAGGGAATGGATGAGCAGTTCTTC.

The rearrangement links TRBV5-1 to TRBJ1-1; possibly TRBD1 for D (5 bases). The CDR3 is made up of 14 amino acids. Trimming removed 4 bases at V and 6 bases at J, with 16 bases between. From germline, CDR1 is SGHRS and CDR2 YFSETQ. This CDR3 is CASSQMQGNAEAFF. The DNA for the CDR3 is TGCGCCAGCAGCCAAATGCAGGGTAATGCTGAAGCTTTCTTT.

The chain is built from TRBV12-3 or TRBV12-4 and TRBJ1-1, with 8 bases aligning to TRBD1. The CDR3 is 12 amino acids. V was pared by 10 bases and J by 5 bases, with 6 bases of the junction left unmatched. The CDR3 region is CAIQGAGTEAFF. The DNA of the CDR3 is TGTGCCATCCAGGGGGCAGGTACTGAAGCTTTCTTT.

This chain joins TRBV5-1 and TRBJ2-5; D remains ambiguous. Trimming removed 0 bases from V and 4 bases from J, with 13 bases in between. This CDR3 region has 15 residues. Germline CDR1 reads SGHRS; CDR2 reads YFSETQ. The CDR3 nucleotides read TGCGCCAGCAGCTTGGATGGAGTGGGTATAGAGACCCAGTACTTC. Its protein is CASSLDGVGIETQYF.

V is TRBV7-9 and J is TRBJ2-1, with D hard to call. This CDR3 is built from 14 residues. The germline V gene has CDR1 SEHNR and CDR2 FQNEAQ (reference sequence). Trimming shortened V by 4 bases and J by 12 bases, and 19 bases separated the two germline ends. The CDR3 DNA follows: TGTGCCAGCAGCTCCTACGGGCCCGATCAAGCGCAGTTCTTC. Protein product: CASSSYGPDQAQFF. The entire variable domain, with the rest obtained from reference TRBV7-9 and TRBJ2-1, is as follows: DTGVSQNPRHKITKRGQNVTFRCDPISEHNRLYWYRQTLGQGPEFLTYFQNEAQLEKSRLLSDRFSAERPKGSFSTLEIQRTEQGDSAMYLCASSSYGPDQAQFFGPGTRLTVL.

V gene TRBV3-1 combines with J gene TRBJ2-4, with 9 bases that match TRBD2. Trimming took 6 bases from V and 7 from J; bases not matched to a gene: 7. The CDR3 consists of 14 residues. Per the germline V gene, CDR1 is LGHDT and CDR2 is YNNKEL (reference sequence). The CDR3 is CASSPGLAGNIQYF. CDR3 sequence (DNA): TGTGCCAGCAGTCCGGGACTAGCTGGGAACATTCAGTACTTC.

This clonotype was picked up one time. The junction shows a germline mismatch at one end, possibly a read error. The gene calls are TRBV9 and TRBJ2-2; 7 bases align to TRBD1. Germline-derived CDR1 and CDR2 are SGDLS and YYNGEE. The CDR3 sequence is 16 residues long. CDR3 residues: CASSNNQGVGTRELFF. Here the CDR3 DNA reads TGTGCCAGCAGCAATAACCAGGGGGTCGGCACCCGGGAGCTGTTTTTT.

The chain carries TRBV6-5 and TRBJ2-1, with 8 bases matching TRBD1. Germline-derived CDR1 and CDR2 are MNHEY and SVGAGI. The CDR3 runs to 16 residues. The V segment lost 6 bases and the J segment 5 bases; nucleotides outside the gene matches: 12. The CDR3 protein is CASRSRDRGRDNEQFF. The CDR3 DNA follows: TGTGCCAGCAGGTCTAGAGACAGGGGTCGGGACAATGAGCAGTTCTTC.

The CDR3 DNA reads as TGCGCCAGCAGTCCACGACAGGGGGAAGGCTACACCTTC. This codes for CASSPRQGEGYTF. The chain carries TRBV5-1 and TRBJ1-2; 9 bases line up with TRBD1. The germline V gene has CDR1 SGHRS and CDR2 YFSETQ. The CDR3 consists of 13 residues. V lost 5 bases to trimming and J lost 8 bases; unmatched junction nucleotides: 7.

The chain links TRBV7-8 to TRBJ2-3, with D tentatively TRBD1 (6 bases). V was cut by 6 bases and J by 5 bases, with 18 bases left in between. This CDR3 comprises 15 residues. Germline-derived CDR1 and CDR2 are SGHVS and FQNEAQ. CDR3: CASRLNHPTGDTQYF. The CDR3 DNA reads TGTGCCAGCAGACTAAATCACCCGACAGGAGATACGCAGTATTTT.

V is TRBV6-2 or TRBV6-3 and J is TRBJ1-2; 7 bases are shared with TRBD1. Germline CDR1 reads MNHEY; CDR2 reads SVGEGT. The junction had 5 bases not matched to a gene; V was cut back by 2 bases and J by 5 bases. There are 14 residues in the CDR3. CDR3 region: CASSYVTGKYGYTF. The CDR3, as DNA: TGTGCCAGCAGTTACGTGACAGGGAAGTATGGCTACACCTTC.

This clonotype was recorded only once. This sequence may be a read error, since a much larger clone differs from it by one base. The rearrangement joins TRBV3-1 to TRBJ2-1; 16 nucleotides match TRBD2. The germline V gene encodes CDR1 LGHDT and CDR2 YNNKEL (reference sequence). CDR3 length equals 16 residues. The CDR3 DNA follows: TGTGCCAGCAGCCAAGTCGGGACTAGCGGGAGGGATGAGCGGTTCTTC. Protein sequence: CASSQVGTSGRDERFF.

This clonotype was found once. The CDR3 nucleotides read TGTGCCAGCAGCTTGAGGACCCATTACAATGAGCAGTTCTTC. Residues: CASSLRTHYNEQFF. The genes are TRBV5-8 and TRBJ2-1, with unresolved D. The CDR3 contains 14 residues. Germline-derived CDR1 and CDR2 are SGHTS and YDEGEE. Trimming shortened V by 1 base and J by 4 bases, and 9 bases separated the two germline ends.

In this sample, this clonotype turned up once. This chain joins TRBV7-2 and TRBJ2-2; D call uncertain. The CDR3 runs 13 residues. V lost 6 bases and J lost 1, with 6 bases in between. The germline CDR1 and CDR2 sequences are SGHTA and FQGNSA. CDR3 DNA: TGTGCCAGCAGGGCAGGGAACACCGGGGAGCTGTTTTTT. Translation gives CASRAGNTGELFF.

This clonotype was detected a few times. The chain couples TRBV27 to TRBJ2-3; possibly TRBD2 for D (6 bases). With 8 bases removed from V and 1 base from J, the gap between germline ends came to 16 bases. Germline values: CDR1 MNHEY, CDR2 SMNVEV (reference sequence). The length of the CDR3 is 15 residues. The CDR3 region has the DNA TGTGCCAGCGACTTTACAGCTAGCGGCACAGATACGCAGTATTTT. Protein sequence: CASDFTASGTDTQYF.

Points on this clonotype: A much larger clone is a single base away; this may be a read error. This chain uses TRBV20-1 with TRBJ2-5, with D unresolved. The J call may not be correct, given that the DNA end is closer to TRBJ2-7. CDR3 size: 14 residues. Germline V gives CDR1 DFQATT, CDR2 SNEGSKA (reference sequence). The CDR3 loop is CSAGQRPNTYEQYF. The CDR3, as DNA: TGCAGTGCTGGCCAAAGACCCAATACCTACGAGCAGTACTTC.

The rearrangement links TRBV20-1 to TRBJ2-7; D may correspond to TRBD1 or TRBD2 (6 bases each). The CDR3 has 16 amino acids. V shed 0 bases and J shed 1 base, with 16 bases lying between them. Looked up from germline, CDR1 is DFQATT and CDR2 is SNEGSKA (reference sequence). The CDR3 DNA reads TGCAGTGCTAGAGAGGGAGGCCAGGGGCCGTCCTACGAGCAGTACTTC. Amino acid sequence: CSAREGGQGPSYEQYF.

This rearrangement joins TRBV7-2 to TRBJ2-5; perhaps TRBD2 as D (5 bases). Trimming removed 4 bases at V and 7 bases at J, with 10 bases between. This CDR3 has 12 residues. The germline gives CDR1 SGHTA, CDR2 FQGNSA. The CDR3 DNA sequence: TGTGCCAGCAGCTCTACCGCGGGGACCCAGTACTTC. It translates to CASSSTAGTQYF.

The J gene is TRBJ2-1, the V gene TRBV6-6, with 10 bases lining up with TRBD2. Germline lookup yields CDR1 MNHNY and CDR2 SVGAGI (reference sequence). The CDR3 runs to 15 residues. V lost 3 bases, J lost 6 bases, and 5 bases stayed unmatched. The CDR3: CASSYSGRTGNEQFF. The CDR3 coding sequence is TGTGCCAGCAGTTATAGCGGGAGGACGGGCAATGAGCAGTTCTTC.

The chain recombines TRBV2 with TRBJ2-4; D is unresolved. The CDR3 is 15 amino acids. V lost 6 bases, J lost 0 bases, and 12 bases lay in between. In germline, CDR1 is SNHLY, CDR2 FYNNEI. The CDR3 DNA reads as TGTGCCAGCAGGAACAGAGCCCGAGCCAAAAACATTCAGTACTTC. It specifies CASRNRARAKNIQYF.

V usage is TRBV9 and J usage is TRBJ1-6; D may be TRBD1 (5 bases). CDR1 and CDR2 (germline): SGDLS, YYNGEE. The CDR3 length is 15 residues. The germline V and J ends were trimmed by 4 bases and 7 bases, with 15 bases remaining between them. DNA of the CDR3: TGTGCCAGCAGCAAGCTGGGGGTGCCAAATTCACCCCTCCACTTT. Protein: CASSKLGVPNSPLHF.

This chain links TRBV18 with TRBJ1-4; 8 bases fit TRBD1. V lost 1 base and J lost 8; bases outside the gene matches: 9. CDR3 size: 16 residues. CDR1 is KGHSH, CDR2 LQKENI, per germline. CDR3 region: CASSPRTGQAQEKLFF. The CDR3 region has the DNA TGTGCCAGCTCACCACGCACGGGACAGGCACAGGAAAAACTGTTTTTT.